The clone carrying this T cell receptor (beta chain) occurred a few times. These data come from a study of patients and donors after allogeneic stem cell transplantation. One entry per CDR3 protein, called by TCRdb with MiXCR from the RT-PCR reads. The data contain roughly 230,000 distinct CDR3 sequences, 14% of them seen just once; the ten biggest clones take up under 14%. Looked up from germline, CDR1 is MNHNS and CDR2 is SASEGT. Germline trimming cut 6 bases from V and 1 base from J; bases unmatched to any gene: 4. This CDR3 is built from 15 residues. The chain uses TRBV6-1 and TRBJ2-3; 10 positions agree with TRBD1. The TCR originated in a human donor who was either an allogeneic HSCT recipient or a stem cell or donor lymphocyte infusion donor (not recorded which). It is not recorded whose cells these are; they may come from a transplant donor. Sequencing input: blood, either unsorted or a sorted T cell fraction (not recorded which). The chain's CDR3 is CASRGTGVRTDTQYF. CDR3 DNA sequence: TGTGCCAGCAGGGGGACAGGGGTTCGCACAGATACGCAGTATTTT.